The 31 T cell receptor beta chains below all came from one sample that was sequenced in a study of response to subunit inactivated influenza vaccine (dated by TCRdb to between 2017 and 2018). The library was built by means of RT-PCR. The sequencer listed for this sample is Illumina HiSeq 2500. The raw public data were reprocessed by TCRdb itself: fastp quality trimming at Q25, MiXCR clonotype calling, in-frame beta chains only. Records with the same CDR3 protein are collapsed into one entry carrying the most frequent genes and DNA. The sample records about 620,000 distinct CDR3 sequences, approximately 11% of which are singletons. Of the sample, approximately 10% falls within the top ten clones. These same data were also listed under a study on T cells expressing NK-cell markers. Per the second study: 5'RACE template switching, by which a universal primer site and unique molecular identifiers were added, was used to make TCR beta cDNA libraries.

Here the sequenced sample was PBMCs from blood, taken on the day of vaccination. The receptors shown here come from a man between 50 and 59 years old who received an inactivated influenza vaccine. Donor details come from another sample of the same person, matched by shared clones.

This clonotype was recorded a few times. V usage is TRBV6-5 and J usage is TRBJ2-7; D call uncertain. The CDR3 has 14 amino acids. CDR1 and CDR2 from the germline V gene are MNHEY and SVGAGI. Trimming removed 4 bases from V and 6 bases from J, with 16 bases in between. CDR3 sequence reads: CASSWTDGSVEQYF. As DNA, the CDR3 is TGTGCCAGCAGTTGGACCGACGGGTCTGTCGAGCAGTACTTC.

The chain uses TRBV6-2 or TRBV6-3 and TRBJ2-1; 12 bases align to TRBD2. Germline V gene sequence: CDR1 MNHEY, CDR2 SVGEGT. The V gene end was trimmed by 0 bases and the J gene end by 6 bases; junction bases not matched to a gene: 9. The CDR3 has 18 residues. The CDR3 reads CASSYSIGLAGGLNEQFF. DNA for the CDR3: TGTGCCAGCAGTTACTCGATCGGGCTAGCGGGGGGGCTCAATGAGCAGTTCTTC.

The table lists this clonotype with a few counts. The rearrangement links TRBV7-9 to TRBJ2-1; 9 positions agree with TRBD2. Trimming removed 3 bases from V and 5 bases from J; junction bases left unmatched: 8. CDR1 and CDR2 from the germline V gene are SEHNR and FQNEAQ (reference sequence). The length of the CDR3 is 16 residues. The CDR3, as DNA: TGTGCCAGCAGCTTGGATGGGACTAGCCTCCACAATGAGCAGTTCTTC. Amino acid sequence: CASSLDGTSLHNEQFF.

There are a few counts of this clonotype. J is TRBJ2-1 and V is TRBV12-3 or TRBV12-4; 9 bases map to TRBD2. With 6 bases clipped from V and 2 bases from J, the junction kept 5 bases outside the gene matches. The CDR3 is made up of 15 amino acids. In DNA, the CDR3 is TGTGCCAGCAGCCAACTAGCGGGCCCCTACAATGAGCAGTTCTTC. The encoded protein is CASSQLAGPYNEQFF.

The V and J genes are TRBV4-2 and TRBJ2-5, with 9 bases lining up with TRBD1. Germline CDR1 LGHNA, CDR2 YNFKEQ. The CDR3 consists of 18 residues. J was trimmed by 3 bases and V by 2 bases; bases with no gene match: 13. The CDR3 DNA is TGTGCCAGCAGCCAATCATCCTCCGGGACAGGGAGCAAAGAGACCCAGTACTTC. As protein: CASSQSSSGTGSKETQYF.

This clonotype was observed a few times. The chain employs TRBV3-1 and TRBJ2-1; D may be TRBD2 (5 bases). Germline V CDR1 and CDR2: LGHDT, YNNKEL (reference sequence). The CDR3 contains 13 residues. V lost 2 bases to trimming and J lost 9 bases, with 11 bases between them. In DNA, the CDR3 is TGTGCCAGCAGCCAAATCTATCGGGGTGAGCAGTTCTTC. This encodes CASSQIYRGEQFF.

The gene calls are TRBV19 and TRBJ1-4; 7 bases line up with TRBD1. The germline V gene encodes CDR1 LNHDA and CDR2 SQIVND (reference sequence). The CDR3 runs 14 residues. After removal of 6 bases from V and 5 bases from J, the junction contained 6 bases not matched to a gene. The chain's CDR3 is CASSTGTENEKLFF. The DNA of the CDR3 is TGTGCCAGTAGCACCGGGACAGAGAATGAAAAACTGTTTTTT.

V gene TRBV10-3 combines with J gene TRBJ2-4; possible D gene TRBD1, 5 bases. Trimming left V 3 bases short and J 3 bases short, with 9 bases between. Germline loops: CDR1 ENHRY, CDR2 SYGVKD. The CDR3 runs to 14 residues. This chain's CDR3 is CAISEGEGKNIQYF. The CDR3 region has the DNA TGTGCCATCAGTGAAGGGGAAGGCAAAAACATTCAGTACTTC.

In its sample, this clonotype was seen a few times. The chain links TRBV27 to TRBJ2-3; 9 positions agree with TRBD2. The CDR3 covers 15 residues. CDR1 and CDR2 (germline): MNHEY, SMNVEV (reference sequence). The ends lost 6 bases at V and 7 bases at J; junction bases unmatched: 11. For the CDR3, the DNA is TGTGCCAGCAGCCGTCGTTCTAGCGGGACTAATACGCAGTATTTT. It specifies CASSRRSSGTNTQYF.

The J gene is TRBJ1-3, the V gene TRBV9; 9 nucleotides line up with TRBD1. The CDR3 sequence is 17 residues long. The J segment lost 4 bases and the V segment lost 3 bases, leaving 11 bases of the junction unmatched. Germline values: CDR1 SGDLS, CDR2 YYNGEE. CDR3 in DNA: TGTGCCAGCAGCGGATGGGACCGGGACAGGGAAGGAAACACCATATATTTT. Translated, it gives CASSGWDRDREGNTIYF.

The chain couples TRBV11-2 to TRBJ2-3, with D perhaps being TRBD1 or TRBD2 (5 bases each). The CDR3 spans 13 residues. Trimming took off 5 bases at V and 5 bases at J, with 11 bases between the two ends. Per the germline V gene, CDR1 is SGHAT and CDR2 is FQNNGV. The DNA of the CDR3 is TGTGCCAGCAGCCTTGAGAGGGGAGATACGCAGTATTTT. This encodes CASSLERGDTQYF. The complete variable domain, with remaining parts taken from reference TRBV11-2 and TRBJ2-3, reads EAGVAQSPRYKIIEKRQSVAFWCNPISGHATLYWYQQILGQGPKLLIQFQNNGVVDDSQLPKDRFSAERLKGVDSTLKIQPAKLEDSAVYLCASSLERGDTQYFGPGTRLTVL.

This clonotype was counted between two and nine times. The chain is built from TRBV11-2 and TRBJ2-7; D gene unclear. The germline V gene has CDR1 SGHAT and CDR2 FQNNGV. Trimming left V 10 bases short and J 1 base short, with 17 bases between. This CDR3 comprises 14 residues. CDR3 sequence reads: CATRPWTRSYEQYF. The CDR3 DNA sequence: TGTGCCACCCGACCGTGGACCCGGTCCTACGAGCAGTACTTC. The variable domain in full, with the rest retrieved from reference TRBV11-2 and TRBJ2-7, is EAGVAQSPRYKIIEKRQSVAFWCNPISGHATLYWYQQILGQGPKLLIQFQNNGVVDDSQLPKDRFSAERLKGVDSTLKIQPAKLEDSAVYLCATRPWTRSYEQYFGPGTRLTVT.

The chain couples TRBV6-1 to TRBJ2-3, with TRBD2 matching 13 bases. The ends lost 6 bases at V and 5 bases at J; junction bases unmatched: 8. Germline V gene data show CDR1 as MNHNS and CDR2 as SASEGT. The CDR3 sequence is 16 residues long. CDR3 in DNA: TGTGCCAGCAGGAAGGGACTAGCGGGGTTACGAGATACGCAGTATTTT. Its translation: CASRKGLAGLRDTQYF.

There are a few counts of this clonotype. This chain links TRBV7-9 with TRBJ2-7; 7 nucleotides align to TRBD2. There are 13 residues in the CDR3. Trimming at V came to 5 bases and at J to 5 bases, leaving 6 bases not matched to a gene. CDR1 is SEHNR, CDR2 FQNEAQ, per germline (reference sequence). The CDR3: CASSLGGWDEQYF. Written as DNA, the CDR3 is TGTGCCAGCAGCCTCGGGGGGTGGGACGAGCAGTACTTC.

This clonotype was counted only a few times. This chain links TRBV5-1 with TRBJ2-7; the D call may be TRBD1 or TRBD2 (5 bases each). The CDR3 loop spans 15 amino acids. Trimming shortened V by 0 bases and J by 2 bases, and 12 bases separated the two germline ends. CDR1 is SGHRS, CDR2 YFSETQ, per germline. The CDR3 loop reads CASSLGGTRTYEQYF. The CDR3 DNA reads as TGCGCCAGCAGCTTGGGGGGGACCCGAACCTACGAGCAGTACTTC.

The chain uses TRBV7-2 and TRBJ2-1, with 9 bases that match TRBD2. Trimming at V came to 11 bases and at J to 7 bases, leaving 9 bases not matched to a gene. Germline CDR1 is SGHTA and CDR2 is FQGNSA. The CDR3 length is 13 residues. The chain's CDR3 is CAGRLAGRNEQFF. In DNA form, the CDR3 reads TGTGCCGGTAGGCTAGCGGGACGGAATGAGCAGTTCTTC.

The J gene is TRBJ2-3, the V gene TRBV13; the D is unclear. Germline V gene data show CDR1 as PRHDT and CDR2 as FYEKMQ (reference sequence). This CDR3 has 16 amino acids. The V end lost 3 bases, the J end lost 5 bases, and 18 bases lay between the germline ends. The CDR3, as DNA: TGTGCCAGCAGCTTGGCCGAAGGTGGGGTTGGAGATACGCAGTATTTT. Protein sequence: CASSLAEGGVGDTQYF.

The chain recombines TRBV2 with TRBJ2-2; a possible D gene is TRBD2 (6 bases). CDR3 size: 19 residues. Germline assignment: CDR1 SNHLY and CDR2 FYNNEI. The ends were cut back, 5 bases at V and 7 bases at J, with 29 bases in the middle. The CDR3 here is CASSLILGSGVGLGGELFF. The DNA of the CDR3 is TGTGCCAGCAGTCTGATACTAGGGTCGGGAGTAGGACTGGGCGGGGAGCTGTTTTTT.

V gene TRBV6-1 combines with J gene TRBJ2-5; no firm D call. Germline V gives CDR1 MNHNS, CDR2 SASEGT. The CDR3 has 14 amino acids. V was trimmed by 2 bases and J by 7 bases, leaving 14 bases between them. The CDR3 is CASSEISGPGTQYF. The CDR3 coding sequence is TGTGCCAGCAGTGAAATATCTGGGCCCGGGACCCAGTACTTC.

The chain couples TRBV20-1 to TRBJ2-1; no definite D call. The CDR3 loop spans 14 amino acids. Trimming stripped 1 base from V and 2 bases from J, with 9 bases between. Germline CDR1 is DFQATT and CDR2 is SNEGSKA (reference sequence). CDR3 residues: CSARALGTYNEQFF. In nucleotides, the CDR3 is TGCAGTGCTAGAGCTTTAGGAACCTACAATGAGCAGTTCTTC.

A few counts support this clonotype. J is TRBJ1-2 and V is TRBV29-1; D remains unclear. The CDR3 runs to 13 residues. Germline CDR1 and CDR2: SQVTM and ANQGSEA. The V gene lost 1 base and the J gene lost 4 bases, with 10 bases spanning the gap. The chain's CDR3 is CSVEVQAGYGYTF. The CDR3 DNA reads TGCAGCGTTGAAGTCCAGGCGGGCTATGGCTACACCTTC.

This clonotype showed up just a few times. J is TRBJ1-6 and V is TRBV25-1; D remains ambiguous. Looked up from germline, CDR1 is MGHDK and CDR2 is SYGVNS. This CDR3 spans 12 amino acids. The germline V and J ends were trimmed by 7 bases and 7 bases, with 8 bases remaining between them. The CDR3: CASTGGNSPLHF. In nucleotides, the CDR3 is TGTGCCAGCACCGGAGGGAATTCACCCCTCCACTTT.

This clonotype has ten or more counts. V gene TRBV6-2 or TRBV6-3 combines with J gene TRBJ1-1, with a weak D call TRBD1 (6 bases). The CDR3 covers 14 residues. Deletions cut 0 bases from V and 7 bases from J, with 12 bases between. Germline lookup yields CDR1 MNHEY and CDR2 SVGEGT. CDR3 DNA: TGTGCCAGCAGTTACTCGGAGCAGGGGCTTGAAGCTTTCTTT. This gives the protein CASSYSEQGLEAFF.

A single count supports this clonotype. This chain links TRBV7-2 with TRBJ2-3; D unresolved. The V end lost 2 bases, the J end lost 6 bases, and 12 bases lay between the germline ends. In germline, CDR1 is SGHTA, CDR2 FQGNSA. The CDR3 length is 14 residues. Written as DNA, the CDR3 is TGTGCCAGCAGCTTAAACGGTTACCTGGATACGCAGTATTTT. Amino acids: CASSLNGYLDTQYF.

V usage is TRBV20-1 and J usage is TRBJ2-1; TRBD2 matches 10 bases. CDR1 is DFQATT, CDR2 SNEGSKA, per germline (reference sequence). The CDR3 contains 14 residues. V was clipped by 1 base and J by 5 bases; unmatched bases: 2. CDR3 DNA sequence: TGCAGTGCTAGAGGGCTAGCGGGGGACAATGAGCAGTTCTTC. Translating gives CSARGLAGDNEQFF.

This clonotype has a single count. This rearrangement joins TRBV5-1 to TRBJ2-7, with D possibly being TRBD1 or TRBD2 (5 bases each). Germline CDR1 is SGHRS and CDR2 is YFSETQ. V lost 1 base and J 1 base, leaving 24 bases between the germline ends. This CDR3 is 19 amino acids long. CDR3 in DNA: TGCGCCAGCAGCTTGCTACCCGCGTTCCGGGACCAGCCGTCCTACGAGCAGTACTTC. It codes for CASSLLPAFRDQPSYEQYF. The whole variable domain, remainder taken from reference TRBV5-1 and TRBJ2-7, is KAGVTQTPRYLIKTRGQQVTLSCSPISGHRSVSWYQQTPGQGLQFLFEYFSETQRNKGNFPGRFSGRQFSNSRSEMNVSTLELGDSALYLCASSLLPAFRDQPSYEQYFGPGTRLTVT.

This clonotype was observed many times. The CDR3 sequence: CSADRGYNEQFF. CDR3 bases: TGCAGCGCGGACAGGGGATACAATGAGCAGTTCTTC. The V and J genes are TRBV20-1 and TRBJ2-1; 9 nucleotides match TRBD1. CDR1 and CDR2 from the germline V gene are DFQATT and SNEGSKA (reference sequence). This CDR3 region has 12 residues.

The V gene is TRBV4-1, the J gene TRBJ1-6; D unresolved. The CDR3 has 15 amino acids. The V gene's germline CDR1 is MGHRA and CDR2 YSYEKL. Trimming pared 1 base from V and 3 bases from J, leaving 7 bases between. CDR3 sequence (DNA): TGCGCCAGCAGCCAAGTGGGCCTCTATAATTCACCCCTCCACTTT. As protein: CASSQVGLYNSPLHF.

The table lists this clonotype with a few counts. The rearrangement links TRBV7-2 to TRBJ2-1, with 9 bases fitting TRBD2. The CDR3 has 15 amino acids. Trimming at V came to 8 bases and at J to 5 bases, leaving 10 bases not matched to a gene. CDR1 and CDR2 (germline): SGHTA, FQGNSA. In DNA, the CDR3 is TGTGCCAGCGGACTTAGCGGGAGTAACCACAATGAGCAGTTCTTC. This sequence encodes CASGLSGSNHNEQFF.

This clonotype has only a few counts. The genes are TRBV6-1 and TRBJ2-1; 15 bases line up with TRBD2. Germline loops: CDR1 MNHNS, CDR2 SASEGT. The CDR3 sequence is 18 residues long. With V trimmed by 7 bases and J by 1 base, 8 bases remained unmatched. The CDR3 bases are TGTGCCAGCACCGACTGGACTAGCGGGAGGGTATCCTACAATGAGCAGTTCTTC. Translated: CASTDWTSGRVSYNEQFF.

In this sample, this clonotype turned up a few times. The chain joins TRBV6-2 or TRBV6-3 to TRBJ1-2; D gene unclear. With 5 bases removed from V and 6 bases from J, the gap between germline ends came to 13 bases. Germline CDR1 and CDR2: MNHEY and SVGEGT. The CDR3 is made up of 13 amino acids. The CDR3 region is CASSVRRTDGYTF. CDR3 DNA: TGTGCCAGCAGTGTCCGCCGGACGGATGGCTACACCTTC.